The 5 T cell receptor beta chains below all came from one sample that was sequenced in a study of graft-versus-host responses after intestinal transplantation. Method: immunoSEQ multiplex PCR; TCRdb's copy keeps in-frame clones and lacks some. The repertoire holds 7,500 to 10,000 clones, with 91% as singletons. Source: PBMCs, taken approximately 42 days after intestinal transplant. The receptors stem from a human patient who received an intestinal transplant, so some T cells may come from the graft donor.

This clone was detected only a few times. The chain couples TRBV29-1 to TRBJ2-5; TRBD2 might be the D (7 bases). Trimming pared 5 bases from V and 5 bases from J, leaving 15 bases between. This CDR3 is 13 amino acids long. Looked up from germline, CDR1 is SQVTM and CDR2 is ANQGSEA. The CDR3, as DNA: TGCAGCGTTATCCGGGGGCGGGGGGAGACCCAGTACTTC. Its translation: CSVIRGRGETQYF.

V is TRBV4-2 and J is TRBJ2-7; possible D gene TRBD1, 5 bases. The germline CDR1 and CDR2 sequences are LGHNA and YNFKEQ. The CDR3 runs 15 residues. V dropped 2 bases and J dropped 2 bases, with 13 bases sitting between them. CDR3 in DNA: TGTGCCAGCAGCCAAATCCCCGACAGTCCCTACGAGCAGTACTTC. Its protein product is CASSQIPDSPYEQYF.

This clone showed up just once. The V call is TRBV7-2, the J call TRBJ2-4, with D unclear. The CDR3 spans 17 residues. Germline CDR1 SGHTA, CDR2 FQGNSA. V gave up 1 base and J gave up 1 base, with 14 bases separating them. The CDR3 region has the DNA TGTGCCAGCAGCTTAGAGTTGGAGAGGTGGGCCAAAAACATTCAGTACTTC. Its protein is CASSLELERWAKNIQYF. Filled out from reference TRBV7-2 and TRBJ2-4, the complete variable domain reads GAGVSQSPSNKVTEKGKDVELRCDPISGHTALYWYRQSLGQGLEFLIYFQGNSAPDKSGLPSDRFSAERTGGSVSTLTIQRTQQEDSAVYLCASSLELERWAKNIQYFGAGTRLSVL.

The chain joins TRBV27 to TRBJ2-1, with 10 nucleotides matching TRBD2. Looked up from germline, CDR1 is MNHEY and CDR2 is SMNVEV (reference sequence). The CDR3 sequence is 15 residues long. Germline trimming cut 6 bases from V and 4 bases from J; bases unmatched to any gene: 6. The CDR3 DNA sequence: TGTGCCAGCAGGCCAGGACTAGCGGCATACAATGAGCAGTTCTTC. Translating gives CASRPGLAAYNEQFF.

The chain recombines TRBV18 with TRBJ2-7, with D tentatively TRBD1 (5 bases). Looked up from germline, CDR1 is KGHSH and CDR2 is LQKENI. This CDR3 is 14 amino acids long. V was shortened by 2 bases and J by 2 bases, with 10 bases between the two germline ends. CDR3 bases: TGTGCCAGCTCACCAGACAGCGAGCCCTACGAGCAGTACTTC. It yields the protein CASSPDSEPYEQYF.